The present T cell receptor beta chain was sequenced within a study of patients and donors after allogeneic stem cell transplantation. V lost 5 bases and J lost 6, with 17 bases in between. This CDR3 comprises 15 residues. The V gene's germline CDR1 is DFQATT and CDR2 SNEGSKA (reference sequence). TCRdb re-derived calls from the RT-PCR reads in MiXCR, one entry per CDR3 protein. The repertoire holds hundreds of thousands of distinct CDR3 sequences, with roughly two fifths as singletons. This clonotype has more than one count but fewer than ten. The V call is TRBV20-1, the J call TRBJ1-6; D is unresolved. This receptor was identified in a human donor who was either an allogeneic HSCT recipient or a stem cell or donor lymphocyte infusion donor (not recorded which). It is not recorded whose cells these are; they may come from a transplant donor. The sequencing input was blood, either unsorted or a sorted T cell fraction (not recorded which). CDR3 loop: CSAGDGPGFNSPLHF. The CDR3, as DNA: TGCAGTGCTGGCGACGGCCCGGGTTTTAATTCACCCCTCCACTTT.